This paragraph covers one T cell receptor (beta chain) sequence. This specimen belongs to a study of blood T cell repertoires in COVID-19. Study in general: Samples taken during acute and convalescent COVID-19 were collected in the United States, Italy and Spain. T cells, B-cell-depleted T cells, or PBMCs supplied cDNA or gDNA.

Per the original data handling: Reference gene primer amplification in the assay estimated nucleated cell counts. TCRdb's copy holds only in-frame clones and misses some; the assay was immunoSEQ multiplex PCR. That table gives V, J and clone size, and the DNA gave D and trimming. Of some 200,000 clones listed, around 82% are singletons. The CDR3 runs to 15 residues. Trimming removed 1 base from V and 5 bases from J, with 13 bases in between. Germline V gene data show CDR1 as MNHEY and CDR2 as SVGAGI. The sequence derives from a human donor in a cohort sampled during active COVID-19. This chain joins TRBV6-5 and TRBJ2-3, with TRBD1 as a possible D gene (6 bases). Sequenced material: peripheral blood. The CDR3 reads CASSYLAPGEDTQYF. For the CDR3, the DNA is TGTGCCAGCAGTTACTTGGCCCCAGGGGAAGATACGCAGTATTTT.